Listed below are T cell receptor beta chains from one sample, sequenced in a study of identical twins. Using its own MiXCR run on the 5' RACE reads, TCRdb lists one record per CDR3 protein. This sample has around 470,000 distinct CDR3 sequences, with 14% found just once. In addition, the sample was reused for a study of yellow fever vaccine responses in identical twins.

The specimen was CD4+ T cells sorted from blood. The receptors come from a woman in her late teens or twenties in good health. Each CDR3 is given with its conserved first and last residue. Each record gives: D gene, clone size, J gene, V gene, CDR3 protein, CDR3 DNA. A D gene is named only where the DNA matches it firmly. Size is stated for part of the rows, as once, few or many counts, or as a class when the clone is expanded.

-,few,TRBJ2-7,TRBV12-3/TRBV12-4,CASMRDTYEQYF,TGTGCCAGCATGCGGGATACGTACGAGCAGTACTTC
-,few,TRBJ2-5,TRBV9,CASSVGRAQETQYF,TGTGCCAGCAGCGTGGGGCGCGCGCAAGAGACCCAGTACTTC
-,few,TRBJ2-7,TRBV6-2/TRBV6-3,CASSFDGLHGEQYF,TGTGCCAGCAGTTTTGATGGACTGCACGGAGAGCAGTACTTC
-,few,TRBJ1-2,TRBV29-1,CSVPGYTF,TGCAGCGTTCCCGGCTACACCTTC
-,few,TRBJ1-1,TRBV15,CATSTRQVNTEAFF,TGTGCCACCAGCACCAGACAGGTCAACACTGAAGCTTTCTTT
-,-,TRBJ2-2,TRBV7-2,CASSPDRGRELFF,TGTGCCAGCAGCCCGGATAGGGGTAGGGAGCTGTTTTTT
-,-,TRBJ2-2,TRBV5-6,CASTSTTGELFF,TGTGCCAGCACTTCGACCACCGGGGAGCTGTTTTTT
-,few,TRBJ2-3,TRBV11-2,CASSLGKGTLGSGTDTQYF,TGTGCCAGCAGCTTGGGGAAAGGAACCCTCGGTTCCGGCACAGATACGCAGTATTTT
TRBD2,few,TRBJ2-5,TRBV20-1,CSAGGSRYETQYF,TGCAGTGCCGGCGGGAGTCGGTATGAGACCCAGTACTTC
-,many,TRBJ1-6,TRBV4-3,CASSQAGGSSYNSPLHF,TGCGCCAGCAGCCAAGCTGGAGGGAGCTCCTATAATTCACCCCTCCACTTT
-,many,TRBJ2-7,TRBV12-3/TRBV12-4,CASSFASSATYEQYF,TGTGCCAGCAGTTTTGCTAGTTCTGCGACCTACGAGCAGTACTTC
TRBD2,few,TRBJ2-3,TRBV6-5,CASSYGGLDGTDTQYF,TGTGCCAGCAGTTACGGTGGACTAGACGGAACAGATACGCAGTATTTT
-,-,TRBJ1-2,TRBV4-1,CASSPDLNRGYTF,TGCGCCAGCAGTCCAGACTTAAACCGGGGCTACACCTTC
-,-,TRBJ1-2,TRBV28,CASSLLSNYGYTF,TGTGCCAGCAGCCTCCTCAGTAACTATGGCTACACCTTC
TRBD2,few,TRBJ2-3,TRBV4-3,CASSQDRSSGTDTQYF,TGCGCCAGCAGCCAAGATCGGAGTAGCGGGACAGATACGCAGTATTTT
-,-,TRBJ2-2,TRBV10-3,CAISVAGGELFF,TGTGCCATCAGTGTTGCAGGCGGGGAGCTGTTTTTT
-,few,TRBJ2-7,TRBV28,CASSLSSIYEQYF,TGTGCCAGCAGTTTGTCTTCCATCTACGAGCAGTACTTC
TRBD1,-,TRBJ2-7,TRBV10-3,CATRRTGDSYEQYF,TGTGCCACACGACGTACAGGGGACTCCTACGAGCAGTACTTC
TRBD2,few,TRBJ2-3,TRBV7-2,CASSFWGRDTDTQYF,TGTGCCAGCAGCTTTTGGGGGAGGGATACAGATACGCAGTATTTT
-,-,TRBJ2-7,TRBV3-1,CASSQRTATYEQYF,TGTGCCAGCAGCCAACGGACAGCAACCTACGAGCAGTACTTC
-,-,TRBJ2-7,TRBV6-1,CASSPWVGGEQYF,TGTGCCAGCAGCCCCTGGGTGGGCGGCGAGCAGTACTTC
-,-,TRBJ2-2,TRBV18,CASSPLWGTGELFF,TGTGCCAGCTCACCTTTATGGGGGACCGGGGAGCTGTTTTTT